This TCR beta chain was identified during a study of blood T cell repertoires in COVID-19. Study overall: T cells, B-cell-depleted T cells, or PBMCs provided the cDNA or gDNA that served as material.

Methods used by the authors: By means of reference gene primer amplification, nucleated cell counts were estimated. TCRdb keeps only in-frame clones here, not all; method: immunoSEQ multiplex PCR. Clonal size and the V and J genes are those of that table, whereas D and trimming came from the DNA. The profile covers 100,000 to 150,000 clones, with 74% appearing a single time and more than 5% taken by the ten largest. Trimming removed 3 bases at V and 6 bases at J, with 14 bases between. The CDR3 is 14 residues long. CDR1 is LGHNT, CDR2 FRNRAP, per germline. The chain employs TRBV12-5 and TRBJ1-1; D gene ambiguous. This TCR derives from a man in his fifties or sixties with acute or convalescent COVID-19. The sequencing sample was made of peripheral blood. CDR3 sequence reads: CASGFGQHVAEAFF. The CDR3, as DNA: TGTGCTAGTGGTTTTGGCCAACACGTCGCTGAAGCTTTCTTT. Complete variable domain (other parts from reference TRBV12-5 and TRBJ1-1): DARVTQTPRHKVTEMGQEVTMRCQPILGHNTVFWYRQTMMQGLELLAYFRNRAPLDDSGMPKDRFSAEMPDATLATLKIQPSEPRDSAVYFCASGFGQHVAEAFFGQGTRLTVV.